Following are 9 T cell receptor beta chains from one sample sequenced in a study of cytomegalovirus exposure and HLA in healthy donors. Primers included in the PCR were 60 Vbeta and 13 Jbeta primers. Clones were read by immunoSEQ multiplex PCR, and TCRdb kept only the in-frame ones, dropping some. The sample yields about 150,000 clones, 65% to 80% seen once. Sequenced input: PBMCs. The receptors derive from a male donor in good health and CMV-seronegative.

This chain connects TRBV28 to TRBJ2-3; weak D call: TRBD2 (6 bases). The CDR3 runs 17 residues. Trimming cost V 6 bases and J 6 bases, with 25 bases left between them. The germline V gene has CDR1 MDHEN and CDR2 SYDVKM. CDR3 amino acids: CASSYLGAGTLGDTQYF. The CDR3 region has the DNA TGTGCCAGCAGCTACCTTGGAGCGGGCACCCTAGGGGATACGCAGTATTTT.

The V and J genes are TRBV7-2 and TRBJ2-7, with TRBD2 matching over 7 bases. CDR3 length: 11 residues. Germline V CDR1 and CDR2: SGHTA, FQGNSA. V dropped 5 bases and J dropped 8; count of bases not matched to a gene: 3. CDR3 sequence reads: CASSILAKQYF. The CDR3 DNA reads as TGTGCCAGCAGCATACTAGCGAAGCAGTACTTC. The whole variable domain, filled in from reference TRBV7-2 and TRBJ2-7, reads GAGVSQSPSNKVTEKGKDVELRCDPISGHTALYWYRQSLGQGLEFLIYFQGNSAPDKSGLPSDRFSAERTGGSVSTLTIQRTQQEDSAVYLCASSILAKQYFGPGTRLTVT.

The V and J genes are TRBV7-2 and TRBJ2-1; D gene unclear. In germline, CDR1 is SGHTA, CDR2 FQGNSA. The V and J ends lost 1 base and 5 bases respectively, with 9 bases between them. CDR3 size: 14 residues. The CDR3 coding sequence is TGTGCCAGCAGCTTAGATGTTAGTAACAATGAGCAGTTCTTC. Translated, it gives CASSLDVSNNEQFF. Using reference TRBV7-2 and TRBJ2-1 for the parts outside the CDR3, the full variable domain is GAGVSQSPSNKVTEKGKDVELRCDPISGHTALYWYRQSLGQGLEFLIYFQGNSAPDKSGLPSDRFSAERTGGSVSTLTIQRTQQEDSAVYLCASSLDVSNNEQFFGPGTRLTVL.

The chain links TRBV21-1 to TRBJ1-1; the DNA was not used to check the table's D call, TRBD1. TRBV21-1 is a pseudogene locus. The CDR3 is made up of 14 amino acids. CDR3 residues: CASSATGTGTEAFF. Written as DNA, the CDR3 is TGTGCCAGCAGCGCTACCGGGACAGGGACTGAAGCTTTCTTT.

The chain is built from TRBV7-2 and TRBJ1-1, with D possibly matching TRBD1 (5 bases). V was trimmed by 2 bases and J by 3 bases, leaving 10 bases between them. This CDR3 has 14 amino acids. CDR1 is SGHTA and CDR2 is FQGNSA in the germline V gene. The CDR3: CASSLKLGDTEAFF. The CDR3 DNA reads TGTGCCAGCAGCTTAAAGCTAGGGGACACTGAAGCTTTCTTT.

The sample holds one count of this clone. This chain connects TRBV29-1 to TRBJ2-3, with 7 positions matching TRBD1. J lost 5 bases, V lost 0 bases, and 2 bases had no gene match. The CDR3 covers 13 residues. Germline values: CDR1 SQVTM, CDR2 ANQGSEA. The CDR3 region is CSVEESGGDTQYF. For the CDR3, the DNA is TGCAGCGTTGAAGAATCAGGGGGAGATACGCAGTATTTT.

J is TRBJ2-5 and V is TRBV27, with 12 bases identical to TRBD1. The V gene's germline CDR1 is MNHEY and CDR2 SMNVEV (reference sequence). Trimming removed 6 bases from V and 5 bases from J; junction bases left unmatched: 4. This CDR3 has 14 residues. The CDR3 DNA sequence: TGTGCCAGCAGGGGGACAGGGGGCGGGGAGACCCAGTACTTC. This sequence encodes CASRGTGGGETQYF.

This clone was detected only once. The gene calls are TRBV2 and TRBJ2-7, with unresolved D. V lost 5 bases, J lost 2 bases, and 13 bases lay in between. This CDR3 is built from 14 residues. Germline lookup yields CDR1 SNHLY and CDR2 FYNNEI. The CDR3 coding sequence is TGTGCCAGCAGTCTCGTTGTCGGTCCCTACGAGCAGTACTTC. This encodes CASSLVVGPYEQYF. Combining the CDR3 with reference TRBV2 and TRBJ2-7 gives the whole variable domain EPEVTQTPSHQVTQMGQEVILRCVPISNHLYFYWYRQILGQKVEFLVSFYNNEISEKSEIFDDQFSVERPDGSNFTLKIRSTKLEDSAMYFCASSLVVGPYEQYFGPGTRLTVT.

This chain links TRBV7-2 with TRBJ2-7; no definite D call. The germline CDR1 and CDR2 sequences are SGHTA and FQGNSA. The CDR3 sequence is 12 residues long. Trimming took off 0 bases at V and 5 bases at J, with 5 bases between the two ends. CDR3 bases: TGTGCCAGCAGCTTAGCGGGCCACGAGCAGTACTTC. It translates to CASSLAGHEQYF.